This passage covers 6 T cell receptor beta chains from one sample sequenced in a study of cytomegalovirus exposure and HLA in healthy donors. It was with 60 Vbeta and 13 Jbeta primers that the PCR ran. Sequenced by immunoSEQ multiplex PCR; TCRdb stores in-frame clones only, minus some. The sample consists of 180,000 or so clones, 80% of them appearing once. Material for sequencing was PBMCs. The source of these receptors is a woman aged 25 to 39 in good health and CMV-seronegative.

This rearrangement joins TRBV2 to TRBJ1-6; D remains unclear. The ends were cut back, 2 bases at V and 6 bases at J, with 14 bases in the middle. From germline, CDR1 is SNHLY and CDR2 FYNNEI. The CDR3 has 16 residues. CDR3 sequence (DNA): TGTGCCAGCAGTGAAAACGATGCGGGCCTTAATTCACCCCTCCACTTT. It is translated as CASSENDAGLNSPLHF.

This sequence joins TRBV7-9 and TRBJ2-3; D perhaps matches TRBD2 (6 bases). V gave up 4 bases and J gave up 6 bases, with 26 bases separating them. The CDR3 is made up of 18 amino acids. Germline values: CDR1 SEHNR, CDR2 FQNEAQ (reference sequence). The CDR3 nucleotides read TGTGCCAGCAGCTCCAGCATCCATCGTAGCGGCGCGCCGGATACGCAGTATTTT. It translates to CASSSSIHRSGAPDTQYF.

This sequence joins TRBV7-2 and TRBJ1-5; 8 positions match TRBD1. Germline V gives CDR1 SGHTA, CDR2 FQGNSA. The CDR3 has 15 amino acids. V shed 0 bases, J shed 3 bases, and the junction held 1 base outside the gene matches. CDR3: CASSLAGQDNQPQHF. CDR3 nucleotides: TGTGCCAGCAGCTTAGCGGGACAGGACAATCAGCCCCAGCATTTT.

The V and J genes are TRBV5-6 and TRBJ2-5; 7 bases align to TRBD1. Looked up from germline, CDR1 is SGHDT and CDR2 is YYEEEE. J gave up 5 bases and V 6 bases, and 13 bases lay outside the gene matches. The CDR3 is 15 residues long. CDR3 in DNA: TGTGCCAGCACTCTATCGACAGGGTCGGGGGAGACCCAGTACTTC. Amino acids: CASTLSTGSGETQYF.

The rearrangement uses TRBV2 and TRBJ2-2; TRBD1 agrees at 9 bases. Germline-derived CDR1 and CDR2 are SNHLY and FYNNEI. The length of the CDR3 is 16 residues. The V and J ends lost 4 bases and 4 bases, in that order; junction bases with no gene match: 7. Written as DNA, the CDR3 is TGTGCCAGCAGTGCGATTACAGGGGGCCTCACCGGGGAGCTGTTTTTT. Its translation: CASSAITGGLTGELFF. Looking up the rest from reference TRBV2 and TRBJ2-2 gives the full variable domain: EPEVTQTPSHQVTQMGQEVILRCVPISNHLYFYWYRQILGQKVEFLVSFYNNEISEKSEIFDDQFSVERPDGSNFTLKIRSTKLEDSAMYFCASSAITGGLTGELFFGEGSRLTVL.

Comments on this clone: The junction and the germline gene differ at one end; a read error may be behind it. V gene TRBV5-1 combines with J gene TRBJ2-5; 10 bases align to TRBD2. The germline CDR1 and CDR2 sequences are SGHRS and YFSETQ. This CDR3 spans 16 amino acids. CDR3 DNA sequence: TGCGTCAGCAGCCAACCAGCGGGGGGGAAACAAGAGACCCAGTACTTC. Residues: CVSSQPAGGKQETQYF.